This T cell receptor (beta chain) comes out of a study of blood T cell repertoires in COVID-19. Background on the study: There were acute and convalescent COVID-19 samples, and they came from the United States, Italy and Spain. From T cells, B-cell-depleted T cells, or PBMCs came the material, which was cDNA or gDNA.

Per the authors' pipeline: Scientists estimated how many nucleated cells there were by amplifying reference gene primers. Here immunoSEQ multiplex PCR was the method, and the copy in TCRdb shows in-frame clones only, minus some. V, J and clone size are those of that table, while D and trimming were read from the DNA. The repertoire holds roughly 230,000 clones, about 88% seen once, with 4% to 5% in the top ten. Sequencing used peripheral blood. This TCR was recovered from a woman aged 40 to 50 who had recovered from COVID-19.

This CDR3 is CASSSGRRELFF. The DNA of the CDR3 is TGTGCCAGCAGTTCGGGGAGGCGGGAGCTGTTTTTT. V and J are TRBV12-3 or TRBV12-4 and TRBJ2-2; D might be TRBD2 (6 bases). The V and J ends lost 4 bases and 9 bases respectively, with 9 bases between them. CDR3 length equals 12 residues.